This is a list of T cell receptor beta chains from one sample in a study of blood T cell repertoires in COVID-19. TCRdb's table, derived via immunoSEQ multiplex PCR, lists solely in-frame clones and lacks some. The sample yields roughly 140,000 clones, around 83% seen once. The sample comprised PBMCs or T cells enriched from blood (not recorded which). The origin of the receptors is a woman in her 50s who had been exposed to COVID-19. The CDR3 runs from the conserved cysteine through the conserved F or W. Fields, in order: clone size, J gene, D gene, V gene, CDR3 DNA, CDR3 protein. D genes are given only for firm matches. Rows may omit the clone size; those that give it use once, few, many or a size class.

NA TRBJ2-3 NA TRBV7-6 TGTGCCAGCAGCTTATCCCGACTCAGCACAGATACGCAGTATTTT CASSLSRLSTDTQYF
NA TRBJ1-3 NA TRBV12-3/TRBV12-4 TGTGCCAGCAGTTTAGCTGGAGACACCATATATTTT CASSLAGDTIYF
NA TRBJ1-5 NA TRBV6-5 TGTGCCTCTCGCCAAAAACGAGGGTGGCATCAGCCCCAGCATTTT CASRQKRGWHQPQHF
NA TRBJ1-1 NA TRBV6-2/TRBV6-3 TGTGCCAGCAGTTCAGCGGACGCGGGTAGACTTAGAGCTTTCTTT CASSSADAGRLRAFF
NA TRBJ2-2 NA TRBV5-5 TGTGCCAGCAGCTCCGGGTCCCTGGGCGGGGAGCTGTTTTTT CASSSGSLGGELFF
NA TRBJ2-3 NA TRBV9 TGTGCCAGCAGCGAACGCGAGACAGATACGCAGTATTTT CASSERETDTQYF
NA TRBJ2-1 NA TRBV1 TGCACCAGCAGTCCAGCGGGAAGGTCTGGTACCTATGAGCAGTTCTTC CTSSPAGRSGTYEQFF
NA TRBJ1-2 NA TRBV11-2 TGTGCCAGCAGCTTAGATGGCACAGCCTATGGCTACACCTTC CASSLDGTAYGYTF
NA TRBJ2-3 TRBD1 TRBV7-9 TGTGCCAGCAGCTTAGGGACAGGGGTGATGAATACGCAGTATTTT CASSLGTGVMNTQYF
few TRBJ1-6 NA TRBV7-8 TGTGCCAGCAGCCTCAGGGTCGCGGTATATAATTCACCCCTCCACTTT CASSLRVAVYNSPLHF
NA TRBJ1-3 NA TRBV4-3 TGCGCCAGCAGCCCGGCAGGGCCCGGAAACACCATATATTTT CASSPAGPGNTIYF
NA TRBJ1-2 TRBD1 TRBV9 TGTGCCAGCAGCCCCAGGGACAGCTATGGCTACACCTTC CASSPRDSYGYTF
NA TRBJ1-3 NA TRBV6-5 TGTGCCAGCAGTCCGGACAGCCCTGGAAACACCATATATTTT CASSPDSPGNTIYF
NA TRBJ1-2 TRBD1 TRBV11-2 TGTGCCAGCAGCGAAGGGACAGGAAAGAACTATGGCTACACCTTC CASSEGTGKNYGYTF
NA TRBJ2-5 NA TRBV11-2 TGTGCCAGCAGCTACCCGCGGGGAGAGACCCAGTACTTC CASSYPRGETQYF
NA TRBJ2-1 TRBD2 TRBV3-1/TRBV3-2 TGTGCCAGCAGCCATGCGGGAGTTGGCTACAATGAGCAGTTCTTC CASSHAGVGYNEQFF
NA TRBJ2-7 NA TRBV5-4 TGTGCCAGCAGCTTGGGTGCACAGTACGAGCAGTACTTC CASSLGAQYEQYF
NA TRBJ2-1 TRBD2 TRBV5-4 TGTGCCAGCACCCCAGCGGGGGGCTCCTACAATGAGCAGTTCTTC CASTPAGGSYNEQFF
NA TRBJ1-5 NA TRBV7-8 TGTGCCAGCAGCTTAGTGGCCGCTAATCAGCCCCAGCATTTT CASSLVAANQPQHF
NA TRBJ2-1 NA TRBV3-1/TRBV3-2 TGTGCCAGCAGCCAAACCCCCGGCAATGAGCAGTTCTTC CASSQTPGNEQFF
NA TRBJ2-1 TRBD2 TRBV7-6 TGTGCCAGCAGCCCAGCTTCCGGGGGGGGCTCCTACAATGAGCAGTTCTTC CASSPASGGGSYNEQFF
NA TRBJ2-3 NA TRBV19 TGTGCCAGCCTTGGGGCGGCACCAGATACGCAGTATTTT CASLGAAPDTQYF